Listed below are T cell receptor beta chains from one sample, sequenced in a study of T cell responses to AZD1222 COVID-19 vaccine. Using immunoSEQ multiplex PCR, the repertoire was profiled, and TCRdb retains in-frame clones only, with some absent. This sample yields roughly 140,000 clones, of which approximately 90% are seen a single time; 9.3% belongs to the top ten. The sample was peripheral blood, taken 28 days after the second AZD1222 dose. The receptors were gathered from an adult who received the AZD1222 COVID-19 vaccine. Both conserved end residues are part of each CDR3.

TRBJ2-7 | TRBV2 | CASSVSLLMKYF
TRBJ1-2 | TRBV24-1 | CATSDFSDGYTF
TRBJ1-2 | TRBV27 | CASSVSGQENYGYTF
TRBJ2-2 | TRBV6-2/TRBV6-3 | CASSRGQNTGELFF
TRBJ1-2 | TRBV28 | CATETGVAGYTF
TRBJ2-5 | TRBV15 | CATSARHSQAETQYF
TRBJ1-3 | TRBV6-1 | CASKPGQVAGNTIYF
TRBJ1-3 | TRBV11-2 | CASSLEGGNTIYF
TRBJ1-2 | TRBV7-3 | CASSPDRNYGYTF
TRBJ2-5 | TRBV14 | CASSEDREKTQYF
TRBJ2-7 | TRBV7-8 | CASSSAGTSGEQYF
TRBJ1-1 | TRBV5-6 | CASSDRGGTEAFF
TRBJ2-7 | TRBV7-9 | CASSPPGGNEQYF
TRBJ2-4 | TRBV6-5 | CASSRDTIAKNIQYF
TRBJ1-5 | TRBV6-5 | CASSYTGGNQPQHF
TRBJ2-7 | TRBV27 | CASSSVTGQQYF
TRBJ1-1 | TRBV6-6 | CASSYSSGLLNTEAFF
TRBJ2-2 | TRBV5-1 | CASSATTVPTGELFF
TRBJ2-5 | TRBV5-4 | CASSQAGSQETQYF
TRBJ1-1 | TRBV4-1 | CASSHPLGQGEGAFF
TRBJ2-1 | TRBV18 | CASSPGSGGAYNEQFF
TRBJ2-1 | TRBV27 | CASSFIETGTGNEQFF
TRBJ2-1 | TRBV7-9 | CASSLEVWGSYNEQFF
TRBJ1-1 | TRBV6-5 | CASSYSDSGEAFF
TRBJ2-7 | TRBV18 | CASSQGRSSSYEQYF
TRBJ2-3 | TRBV11-2 | CASKEWWEGGDTQYF
TRBJ1-2 | TRBV7-2 | CASSLEAGGKGGGYTF
TRBJ1-2 | TRBV10-3 | CAISESGQGAYGYTF
TRBJ1-2 | TRBV30 | CAWRDTGAYGYTF
TRBJ2-3 | TRBV7-2 | CASSLGADTQYF
TRBJ1-1 | TRBV7-9 | CASSLEGLRDTEAFF
TRBJ1-4 | TRBV30 | CAWSVQGEKLFF